These 10 T cell receptor beta chains came from one sample sequenced in a study of blood T cell repertoires in COVID-19. Data came from immunoSEQ multiplex PCR; TCRdb stores just in-frame clones and leaves some out. The repertoire includes roughly 27,000 clones, 80% to 90% of them detected once, and roughly a tenth sits in the top ten. The source material was peripheral blood. The origin of the receptors is a man aged 60 to 69 with acute or convalescent COVID-19.

The chain employs TRBV21-1 and TRBJ1-5; the D call TRBD1 from the table was never checked on the DNA. TRBV21-1 is a pseudogene. The CDR3 has 17 amino acids. This CDR3 is CASSKAPRGVWNQPQHF. For the CDR3, the DNA is TGTGCCAGCAGCAAAGCCCCCAGGGGTGTTTGGAATCAGCCCCAGCATTTT.

The CDR3 DNA is TGTGCCAGCAGTTTTAAATGGGGGCTTCAGCCCCAGCATTTT. This codes for CASSFKWGLQPQHF. The gene calls are TRBV27 and TRBJ1-5; tentatively, D is TRBD1 (6 bases). CDR3 length equals 14 residues. V was shortened by 3 bases and J by 6 bases, with 12 bases between the two germline ends. Germline assignment: CDR1 MNHEY and CDR2 SMNVEV (reference sequence).

The chain combines TRBV7-9 with TRBJ2-7; TRBD2 matches 8 bases. The length of the CDR3 is 14 residues. The germline V gene has CDR1 SEHNR and CDR2 FQNEAQ (reference sequence). V gave up 1 base and J gave up 3 bases; unmatched junction bases: 2. In nucleotides, the CDR3 is TGTGCCAGCAGCTTAGGCGGGGGGCTCTACGAGCAGTACTTC. Amino acids: CASSLGGGLYEQYF.

J is TRBJ2-2 and V is TRBV7-8, with D possibly being TRBD2 (7 bases). This CDR3 contains 16 residues. V was trimmed by 2 bases and J by 2 bases, leaving 12 bases between them. Germline V CDR1 and CDR2: SGHVS, FQNEAQ. In DNA form, the CDR3 reads TGTGCCAGCAGCTTATCGGCGGGGGCAAACACCGGGGAGCTGTTTTTT. Protein sequence: CASSLSAGANTGELFF. The variable domain in full, with the rest retrieved from reference TRBV7-8 and TRBJ2-2, is GAGVSQSPRYKVAKRGQDVALRCDPISGHVSLFWYQQALGQGPEFLTYFQNEAQLDKSGLPSDRFFAERPEGSVSTLKIQRTQQEDSAVYLCASSLSAGANTGELFFGEGSRLTVL.

The V and J genes are TRBV2 and TRBJ1-2, with a possible D match to TRBD1 (6 bases). This CDR3 is built from 12 residues. Between the trimmed V and J ends, which lost 9 bases and 4 bases, there was a span of 12 bases. Germline V gene sequence: CDR1 SNHLY, CDR2 FYNNEI. CDR3 sequence reads: CARGGGSYGYTF. CDR3 nucleotides: TGTGCCAGAGGGGGGGGAAGCTATGGCTACACCTTC.

Comments on this clone: One end of the junction fails to match germline, which may point to a read error. The chain has TRBV28 and TRBJ1-1; 7 bases align to TRBD1. This CDR3 spans 14 amino acids. Germline values: CDR1 MDHEN, CDR2 SYDVKM. DNA of the CDR3: TGCTATACGGAGGGGGCTAGGGGGAACACTGAAGCTTTCTTT. Translating it yields CYTEGARGNTEAFF.

V gene TRBV28 combines with J gene TRBJ1-1; no clear D gene. The CDR3 covers 14 residues. CDR1 is MDHEN, CDR2 SYDVKM, per germline. V gave up 4 bases and J gave up 4 bases, with 13 bases separating them. The CDR3 is CASSWRISSTEAFF. As DNA, the CDR3 is TGTGCCAGCAGTTGGAGGATTTCTTCCACTGAAGCTTTCTTT.

This chain uses TRBV5-5 with TRBJ2-5; TRBD2 agrees at 7 bases. This CDR3 is 13 amino acids long. Trimming removed 2 bases from V and 5 bases from J; junction bases left unmatched: 3. Germline V gene lookup returns CDR1 SGHKS and CDR2 YYEKEE (reference sequence). The DNA of the CDR3 is TGTGCCAGCAGCTTCGGGGGGATGGAGACCCAGTACTTC. Translation gives CASSFGGMETQYF.

The chain combines TRBV5-1 with TRBJ2-3, with 8 bases lining up with TRBD1. Germline V gives CDR1 SGHRS, CDR2 YFSETQ. The CDR3 has 15 residues. The junction had 8 bases not matched to a gene; V was cut back by 5 bases and J by 3 bases. CDR3 sequence reads: CASRGWGQVTDTQYF. The CDR3 nucleotides are TGCGCCAGCAGGGGGTGGGGACAGGTAACAGATACGCAGTATTTT.

The gene calls are TRBV19 and TRBJ1-4; 10 bases align to TRBD1. The length of the CDR3 is 15 residues. CDR1 is LNHDA and CDR2 is SQIVND in the germline V gene (reference sequence). V lost 5 bases and J lost 3; bases outside the gene matches: 3. In DNA, the CDR3 is TGTGCCAGTAGTGGGGGACAGGGGTCTAATGAAAAACTGTTTTTT. It yields the protein CASSGGQGSNEKLFF.